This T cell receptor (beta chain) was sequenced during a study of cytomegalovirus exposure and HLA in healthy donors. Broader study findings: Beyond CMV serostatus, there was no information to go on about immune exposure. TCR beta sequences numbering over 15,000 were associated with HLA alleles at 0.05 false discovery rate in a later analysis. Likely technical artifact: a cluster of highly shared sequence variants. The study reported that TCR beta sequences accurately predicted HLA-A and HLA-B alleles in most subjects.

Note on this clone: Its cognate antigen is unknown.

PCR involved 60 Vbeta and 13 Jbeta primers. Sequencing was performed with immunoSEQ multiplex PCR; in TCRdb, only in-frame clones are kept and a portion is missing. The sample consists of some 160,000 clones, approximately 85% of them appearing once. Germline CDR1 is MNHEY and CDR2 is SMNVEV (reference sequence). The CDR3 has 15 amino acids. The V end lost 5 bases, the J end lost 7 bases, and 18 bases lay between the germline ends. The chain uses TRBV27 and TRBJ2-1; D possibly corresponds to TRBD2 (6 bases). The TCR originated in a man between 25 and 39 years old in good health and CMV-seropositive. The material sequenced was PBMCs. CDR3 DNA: TGTGCCAGCAGTCCGGGCATGGGAGGTAGAAATGAGCAGTTCTTC. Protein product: CASSPGMGGRNEQFF.